The 28 T cell receptor beta chains presented below share a single source sample, sequenced in a study of STAT5B mutations in CD4+ large granular lymphocyte leukemia. Generated by immunoSEQ multiplex PCR, the TCRdb table keeps only in-frame clones and is missing some. The sample consists of roughly 4,300 clones, over 60% of them appearing once. Material for sequencing was PBMCs. Receptors originate from a man between 65 and 85 years old with CD4+ T-cell large granular lymphocyte leukemia.

The gene calls are TRBV5-4 and TRBJ2-1; D call uncertain. This CDR3 comprises 13 residues. Trimming shortened V by 0 bases and J by 7 bases, and 8 bases separated the two germline ends. CDR1 and CDR2 (germline): SGHNT, YYREEE (reference sequence). CDR3 amino acids: CASSLDRVNEQFF. The DNA for the CDR3 is TGTGCCAGCAGCTTGGACCGGGTGAATGAGCAGTTCTTC.

The rearrangement joins TRBV9 to TRBJ2-7; 8 nucleotides match TRBD1. V trimming: 0 bases; J trimming: 4 bases; junction bases outside the gene matches: 6. CDR1 is SGDLS, CDR2 YYNGEE, per germline. The CDR3 extends over 15 amino acids. CDR3 bases: TGTGCCAGCAGCGTAGGTTTGCAGGGGGCTTACGAGCAGTACTTC. It encodes CASSVGLQGAYEQYF.

The chain links TRBV11-3 to TRBJ2-2; TRBD1 matches at 9 bases. Germline CDR1 is SGHNT and CDR2 is YENEEA. Trimming took 4 bases from V and 4 from J; bases not matched to a gene: 7. This CDR3 region has 16 residues. CDR3 sequence: CASSSRTGAGTGELFF. The CDR3 nucleotides are TGTGCCAGCAGCTCGCGGACAGGGGCGGGCACCGGGGAGCTGTTTTTT.

The chain is built from TRBV14 and TRBJ2-1; 14 nucleotides align to TRBD2. In germline, CDR1 is SGHDN, CDR2 FVKESK. Losses at the gene ends were 4 bases for V and 0 bases for J; bases not matched to a gene: 2. The CDR3 is made up of 17 amino acids. CDR3 sequence: CASSPGLAGASYNEQFF. The CDR3 nucleotides read TGTGCCAGCAGCCCGGGACTAGCGGGGGCCTCCTACAATGAGCAGTTCTTC.

V usage is TRBV13 and J usage is TRBJ2-1; a weak D match, TRBD1 (5 bases). V was pared by 4 bases and J by 4 bases, with 14 bases between. There are 15 residues in the CDR3. The V gene's germline CDR1 is PRHDT and CDR2 FYEKMQ (reference sequence). The chain's CDR3 is CASSWGPLDYNEQFF. The CDR3 nucleotides read TGTGCCAGCAGCTGGGGCCCGCTCGATTACAATGAGCAGTTCTTC. The complete variable domain, with remaining parts taken from reference TRBV13 and TRBJ2-1, reads AAGVIQSPRHLIKEKRETATLKCYPIPRHDTVYWYQQGPGQDPQFLISFYEKMQSDKGSIPDRFSAQQFSDYHSELNMSSLELGDSALYFCASSWGPLDYNEQFFGPGTRLTVL.

This clone was seen just once. The rearrangement uses TRBV6-1 and TRBJ2-1; D possibly corresponds to TRBD2 (6 bases). Between the trimmed V and J ends, which lost 3 bases and 8 bases, there was a span of 17 bases. This CDR3 has 15 residues. Germline assignment: CDR1 MNHNS and CDR2 SASEGT. The CDR3 loop reads CASSERGRPIYEQFF. The CDR3 DNA follows: TGTGCCAGCAGTGAGCGGGGACGGCCGATTTATGAGCAGTTCTTC.

CDR3 in DNA: TGTGCCAGCAGTGAAGCGCAGGGGGCGCGGATAACTAATGAAAAACTGTTTTTT. It specifies CASSEAQGARITNEKLFF. The J gene is TRBJ1-4, the V gene TRBV2, with 8 positions matching TRBD1. V shed 0 bases and J 1 base; nucleotides not matched to a gene: 7. The CDR3 sequence is 18 residues long. CDR1 and CDR2 from the germline V gene are SNHLY and FYNNEI.

The chain recombines TRBV13 with TRBJ1-3; 7 positions agree with TRBD1. The germline V gene encodes CDR1 PRHDT and CDR2 FYEKMQ (reference sequence). The CDR3 consists of 15 residues. With 4 bases clipped from V and 0 bases from J, the junction kept 3 bases outside the gene matches. CDR3 amino acids: CASSSGQPSGNTIYF. CDR3 nucleotide sequence: TGTGCCAGCAGCTCGGGACAGCCCTCTGGAAACACCATATATTTT. Full variable domain (rest looked up from reference TRBV13 and TRBJ1-3): AAGVIQSPRHLIKEKRETATLKCYPIPRHDTVYWYQQGPGQDPQFLISFYEKMQSDKGSIPDRFSAQQFSDYHSELNMSSLELGDSALYFCASSSGQPSGNTIYFGEGSWLTVV.

This chain connects TRBV6-5 to TRBJ2-1; D remains unclear. CDR1 is MNHEY and CDR2 is SVGAGI in the germline V gene. CDR3 length equals 14 residues. Trimming removed 2 bases from V and 9 bases from J, with 14 bases in between. The CDR3 sequence: CASSYSLHGREQFF. The CDR3 DNA reads as TGTGCCAGCAGTTACAGTCTACATGGACGTGAGCAGTTCTTC.

This clone occurred a few times. The chain links TRBV5-6 to TRBJ1-2; D ambiguous. The germline V and J ends were trimmed by 4 bases and 0 bases, with 7 bases remaining between them. Germline CDR1 reads SGHDT; CDR2 reads YYEEEE. The CDR3 runs to 13 residues. The CDR3: CASSPTPNYGYTF. Written as DNA, the CDR3 is TGTGCCAGCAGCCCGACTCCTAACTATGGCTACACCTTC.

V gene TRBV7-9 combines with J gene TRBJ2-7, with D possibly TRBD1 on 6 matching bases. The ends were cut back, 5 bases at V and 3 bases at J, with 17 bases in the middle. The CDR3 contains 15 residues. Germline V gene data show CDR1 as SEHNR and CDR2 as FQNEAQ (reference sequence). The DNA of the CDR3 is TGTGCCAGCAGCACCGATCGGGACATCAACTACGAGCAGTACTTC. It specifies CASSTDRDINYEQYF.

This clone was recorded only once. The rearrangement uses TRBV9 and TRBJ2-6; D might be TRBD2 (5 bases). V gave up 4 bases and J gave up 3 bases, with 17 bases separating them. This CDR3 spans 17 amino acids. From germline, CDR1 is SGDLS and CDR2 YYNGEE. CDR3 nucleotide sequence: TGTGCCAGCAGCCTCGGCTCGGGGTCTGGTGGGGCCAACGTCCTGACTTTC. Translating gives CASSLGSGSGGANVLTF.

The sample holds one count of this clone. The J gene is TRBJ1-2, the V gene TRBV5-6, with 10 bases lining up with TRBD1. V was pared by 0 bases and J by 4 bases, with 3 bases of the junction left unmatched. Germline values: CDR1 SGHDT, CDR2 YYEEEE. The length of the CDR3 is 15 residues. The CDR3 loop is CASSLDRDRGYGYTF. CDR3 DNA: TGTGCCAGCAGCTTGGACAGGGACAGGGGCTATGGCTACACCTTC.

This clone occurred once. This rearrangement joins TRBV4-3 to TRBJ2-5; TRBD2 agrees at 8 bases. J lost 1 base, V lost 4 bases, and 5 bases had no gene match. The CDR3 is made up of 15 amino acids. Germline-derived CDR1 and CDR2 are LGHNA and YSLEER. In DNA, the CDR3 is TGCGCCAGCAGCCCCACCGGGGGGGTCCAAGAGACCCAGTACTTC. This codes for CASSPTGGVQETQYF.

V is TRBV4-2 and J is TRBJ2-1; perhaps TRBD2 as D (7 bases). V was shortened by 1 base and J by 8 bases, with 18 bases between the two germline ends. Per germline, CDR1 LGHNA and CDR2 YNFKEQ. This CDR3 spans 16 amino acids. The CDR3 sequence is CASSQVGGGQRDEQFF. The CDR3 region has the DNA TGTGCCAGCAGCCAAGTAGGGGGGGGGCAGAGGGATGAGCAGTTCTTC.

The chain recombines TRBV29-1 with TRBJ1-3; D not resolved. CDR1 and CDR2 (germline): SQVTM, ANQGSEA. V was trimmed by 0 bases and J by 1 base, leaving 10 bases between them. The CDR3 is made up of 15 amino acids. Here the CDR3 DNA reads TGCAGCGTTGAAGAGTTCCGGACGTCTGGAAACACCATATATTTT. This encodes CSVEEFRTSGNTIYF.

V and J are TRBV6-5 and TRBJ2-3; tentatively, D is TRBD1 or TRBD2 (6 bases each). Germline lookup yields CDR1 MNHEY and CDR2 SVGAGI. V was clipped by 4 bases and J by 1 base, with 12 bases between them. The CDR3 extends over 15 amino acids. The CDR3 sequence is CASSFYREGTDTQYF. Written as DNA, the CDR3 is TGTGCCAGCAGTTTTTACAGGGAGGGCACAGATACGCAGTATTTT.

With respect to this clone: This sample includes further DNA sequences coding for the same CDR3. The chain has TRBV19 and TRBJ1-4; unclear D gene. Germline CDR1 and CDR2: LNHDA and SQIVND (reference sequence). The CDR3 spans 14 residues. Trimming removed 3 bases at V and 5 bases at J, with 10 bases between. The CDR3 is CASSIRLTNEKLFF. The CDR3 DNA is TGTGCCAGTAGTATCCGCCTAACGAATGAAAAACTGTTTTTT. Drawing the rest from reference TRBV19 and TRBJ1-4, the complete variable domain is DGGITQSPKYLFRKEGQNVTLSCEQNLNHDAMYWYRQDPGQGLRLIYYSQIVNDFQKGDIAEGYSVSREKKESFPLTVTSAQKNPTAFYLCASSIRLTNEKLFFGSGTQLSVL.

V and J are TRBV4-1 and TRBJ2-3; TRBD2 matches at 11 bases. Germline V CDR1 and CDR2: MGHRA, YSYEKL. The CDR3 has 15 residues. The J segment lost 0 bases and the V segment lost 6 bases, leaving 2 bases of the junction unmatched. This CDR3 is CASRGLADSTDTQYF. Here the CDR3 DNA reads TGCGCCAGCAGGGGACTAGCGGACAGCACAGATACGCAGTATTTT.

For the CDR3, the DNA is TGTGCCAGCAGTGGTCTAGGGAGCAATCAGCCCCAGCATTTT. As protein: CASSGLGSNQPQHF. The chain carries TRBV6-1 and TRBJ1-5; D not resolved. Germline assignment: CDR1 MNHNS and CDR2 SASEGT. This CDR3 has 14 amino acids. Trimming removed 4 bases from V and 1 base from J, with 8 bases in between.

The chain links TRBV11-3 to TRBJ1-6; the D gene is possibly TRBD1 (5 bases). Germline CDR1 and CDR2: SGHNT and YENEEA. The CDR3 has 15 residues. The ends were cut back, 1 base at V and 9 bases at J, with 13 bases in the middle. CDR3 in DNA: TGTGCCAGCAGCTTAGCGGGGAGGGGACGTTCACCCCTCCACTTT. Amino acid sequence: CASSLAGRGRSPLHF.

This clone was recorded a few times. The V call is TRBV7-3, the J call TRBJ2-3; 8 bases match TRBD2. Germline CDR1 SGHTA, CDR2 FQGTGA. After removal of 5 bases from V and 0 bases from J, the junction contained 4 bases not matched to a gene. This CDR3 has 15 residues. The CDR3 protein is CASSNSGVSTDTQYF. The CDR3 DNA reads TGTGCCAGCAGCAATAGCGGGGTTAGCACAGATACGCAGTATTTT.

This chain connects TRBV27 to TRBJ2-1; D gene unclear. The CDR3 covers 14 residues. The germline CDR1 and CDR2 sequences are MNHEY and SMNVEV (reference sequence). The ends were cut back, 8 bases at V and 5 bases at J, with 16 bases in the middle. CDR3 sequence reads: CASSPTGLNNEQFF. The CDR3, as DNA: TGTGCCAGCTCACCGACGGGTTTAAACAATGAGCAGTTCTTC.

The J gene is TRBJ2-1, the V gene TRBV11-2; D not certain. The germline gives CDR1 SGHAT, CDR2 FQNNGV. This CDR3 has 11 residues. Trimming removed 5 bases from V and 9 bases from J, with 8 bases in between. CDR3: CASSPMSEQFF. DNA of the CDR3: TGTGCCAGCAGCCCAATGAGTGAGCAGTTCTTC. Complete variable domain (other parts from reference TRBV11-2 and TRBJ2-1): EAGVAQSPRYKIIEKRQSVAFWCNPISGHATLYWYQQILGQGPKLLIQFQNNGVVDDSQLPKDRFSAERLKGVDSTLKIQPAKLEDSAVYLCASSPMSEQFFGPGTRLTVL.

The rearrangement uses TRBV7-3 and TRBJ1-6; 8 bases map to TRBD1. Trimming cost V 5 bases and J 9 bases; bases outside gene matches: 12. Germline V gene lookup returns CDR1 SGHTA and CDR2 FQGTGA. The CDR3 length is 16 residues. The CDR3, as DNA: TGTGCCAGCAGCCCTGGTACATCAGGGGGCGGTTCACCCCTCCACTTT. Translation gives CASSPGTSGGGSPLHF.

The chain is built from TRBV5-4 and TRBJ1-3; 7 bases are shared with TRBD1. The V and J ends lost 5 bases and 0 bases, in that order; junction bases with no gene match: 5. CDR1 SGHNT and CDR2 YYREEE come from the germline V gene (reference sequence). The CDR3 length is 15 residues. The DNA for the CDR3 is TGTGCCAGCAGTGGACAGGAAAACTCTGGAAACACCATATATTTT. Translating it yields CASSGQENSGNTIYF.

The chain recombines TRBV6-6 with TRBJ1-1, with D unclear. V dropped 0 bases and J dropped 11 bases, with 7 bases sitting between them. The CDR3 covers 11 residues. Germline CDR1 is MNHNY and CDR2 is SVGAGI (reference sequence). The CDR3 spells CASSYSVGAFF. In DNA, the CDR3 is TGTGCCAGCAGTTACTCCGTCGGGGCTTTCTTT.

The chain employs TRBV7-9 and TRBJ1-4, with 8 bases aligning to TRBD1. The CDR3 is made up of 15 amino acids. V gave up 3 bases and J gave up 0 bases; unmatched junction bases: 0. Germline V gene data show CDR1 as SEHNR and CDR2 as FQNEAQ (reference sequence). The CDR3 DNA follows: TGTGCCAGCAGCTTGGACAGGGCAACTAATGAAAAACTGTTTTTT. It yields the protein CASSLDRATNEKLFF.